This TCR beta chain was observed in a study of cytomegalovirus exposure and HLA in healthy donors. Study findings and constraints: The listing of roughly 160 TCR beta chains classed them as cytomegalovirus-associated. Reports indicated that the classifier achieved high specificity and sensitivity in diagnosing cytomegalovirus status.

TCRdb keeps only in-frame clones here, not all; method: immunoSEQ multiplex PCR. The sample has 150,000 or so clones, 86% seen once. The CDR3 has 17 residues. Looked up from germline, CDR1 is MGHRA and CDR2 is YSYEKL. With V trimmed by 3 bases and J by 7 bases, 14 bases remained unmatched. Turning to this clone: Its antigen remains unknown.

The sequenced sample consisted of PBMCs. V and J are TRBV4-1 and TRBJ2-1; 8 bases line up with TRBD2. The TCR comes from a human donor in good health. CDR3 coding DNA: TGCGCCAGCAGCCACCCACCGACTAGCGTCAAAGGGAATGAGCAGTTCTTC. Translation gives CASSHPPTSVKGNEQFF.